Below, 10 T cell receptor beta chains from the same sample are listed, as sequenced in a study of control samples from healthy donors and cancer patients. Data came from immunoSEQ multiplex PCR; TCRdb stores just in-frame clones and leaves some out. The sample records roughly 90,000 clones, roughly four fifths being singletons. The sequencing input was blood. These receptor sequences come from a woman aged 60-75 years in good health.

In its sample, this clone was seen many times. The J gene is TRBJ2-7, the V gene TRBV5-6; 9 bases are a match to TRBD1. Losses at the gene ends were 2 bases for V and 3 bases for J; bases not matched to a gene: 6. Germline V gene sequence: CDR1 SGHDT, CDR2 YYEEEE. The CDR3 is made up of 15 amino acids. The CDR3 spells CASSFETGGDYEQYF. The CDR3 DNA is TGTGCCAGCAGCTTCGAGACAGGGGGGGACTACGAGCAGTACTTC. The entire variable domain, with the rest obtained from reference TRBV5-6 and TRBJ2-7, is as follows: DAGVTQSPTHLIKTRGQQVTLRCSPKSGHDTVSWYQQALGQGPQFIFQYYEEEERQRGNFPDRFSGHQFPNYSSELNVNALLLGDSALYLCASSFETGGDYEQYFGPGTRLTVT.

The table lists this clone with a count of one. V is TRBV12-5 and J is TRBJ2-2, with 7 bases lining up with TRBD1. This CDR3 is built from 14 residues. The germline CDR1 and CDR2 sequences are LGHNT and FRNRAP. The J segment lost 6 bases and the V segment lost 5 bases, leaving 6 bases of the junction unmatched. The CDR3: CASGPTGFAGELFF. The CDR3 DNA reads as TGTGCTAGTGGTCCGACAGGGTTCGCCGGGGAGCTGTTTTTT.

This sequence joins TRBV7-2 and TRBJ1-2, with D unresolved. The CDR3 consists of 14 residues. Germline CDR1 SGHTA, CDR2 FQGNSA. Between the trimmed V and J ends, which lost 2 bases and 4 bases, there was a span of 11 bases. In nucleotides, the CDR3 is TGTGCCAGCAGCTTAAATCGGGAAGCCTATGGCTACACCTTC. It specifies CASSLNREAYGYTF.

V and J are TRBV3-1 (or the pseudogene TRBV3-2) and TRBJ1-1; the D is unclear. This CDR3 comprises 16 residues. Trimming stripped 1 base from V and 2 bases from J, with 14 bases between. The germline gives CDR1 LGHDT, CDR2 YNNKEL (reference sequence). The CDR3 is CASSQGAWGANTEAFF. In DNA form, the CDR3 reads TGTGCCAGCAGCCAAGGCGCTTGGGGAGCCAACACTGAAGCTTTCTTT.

This clone was observed a few times. J is TRBJ2-7 and V is TRBV5-1; the match to TRBD1 covers 8 bases. The CDR3 runs 14 residues. V dropped 4 bases and J dropped 2; count of bases not matched to a gene: 5. CDR1 is SGHRS, CDR2 YFSETQ, per germline. DNA for the CDR3: TGCGCCAGCAGCACGGGACAGGCCCCCTACGAGCAGTACTTC. Its translation: CASSTGQAPYEQYF.

The V and J genes are TRBV29-1 and TRBJ1-1; TRBD1 is a possible D gene (5 bases). Germline values: CDR1 SQVTM, CDR2 ANQGSEA. The CDR3 has 15 amino acids. Trimming left V 0 bases short and J 4 bases short, with 15 bases between. CDR3 sequence: CSVEDLRPGSTEAFF. CDR3 nucleotide sequence: TGCAGCGTTGAAGATCTAAGGCCAGGGAGCACTGAAGCTTTCTTT. Full variable domain (missing parts from reference TRBV29-1 and TRBJ1-1): SAVISQKPSRDICQRGTSLTIQCQVDSQVTMMFWYRQQPGQSLTLIATANQGSEATYESGFVIDKFPISRPNLTFSTLTVSNMSPEDSSIYLCSVEDLRPGSTEAFFGQGTRLTVV.

This clone has just a few counts. The chain employs TRBV7-9 and TRBJ2-7; D uncertain. CDR3 length equals 14 residues. Trimming shortened V by 1 base and J by 2 bases, and 9 bases separated the two germline ends. Germline values: CDR1 SEHNR, CDR2 FQNEAQ (reference sequence). CDR3 region: CASSLDGGPYEQYF. In DNA form, the CDR3 reads TGTGCCAGCAGCTTAGACGGCGGACCCTACGAGCAGTACTTC. The whole variable domain, filled in from reference TRBV7-9 and TRBJ2-7, reads DTGVSQNPRHKITKRGQNVTFRCDPISEHNRLYWYRQTLGQGPEFLTYFQNEAQLEKSRLLSDRFSAERPKGSFSTLEIQRTEQGDSAMYLCASSLDGGPYEQYFGPGTRLTVT.

V is TRBV28 and J is TRBJ1-1; 10 nucleotides agree with TRBD1. Unmatched junction bases numbered 12, after V lost 10 bases and J lost 4 bases. From germline, CDR1 is MDHEN and CDR2 SYDVKM. The CDR3 runs to 15 residues. CDR3 residues: CAITSGGQGTTEAFF. The CDR3 region has the DNA TGTGCCATCACTTCAGGGGGACAGGGGACCACTGAAGCTTTCTTT.

J is TRBJ2-2 and V is TRBV27, with D unresolved. The CDR3 runs to 15 residues. Germline assignment: CDR1 MNHEY and CDR2 SMNVEV (reference sequence). V shed 6 bases and J shed 0 bases, with 11 bases lying between them. The CDR3 sequence: CASRLTATNTGELFF. In DNA, the CDR3 is TGTGCCAGCAGGCTGACCGCCACGAACACCGGGGAGCTGTTTTTT.

The chain links TRBV29-1 to TRBJ2-4, with 11 nucleotides matching TRBD1. Losses at the gene ends were 7 bases for V and 8 bases for J; bases not matched to a gene: 7. The CDR3 is 13 residues long. Germline V CDR1 and CDR2: SQVTM, ANQGSEA. CDR3 coding DNA: TGCAGCGCTCGGGACAGGGGGGTAGACATTCAGTACTTC. Its translation is CSARDRGVDIQYF. The variable domain in full, with the rest retrieved from reference TRBV29-1 and TRBJ2-4, is SAVISQKPSRDICQRGTSLTIQCQVDSQVTMMFWYRQQPGQSLTLIATANQGSEATYESGFVIDKFPISRPNLTFSTLTVSNMSPEDSSIYLCSARDRGVDIQYFGAGTRLSVL.